These T cell receptor beta chains were read from a single sample in a study of regulatory T cells in long-lasting Graves disease. TCRdb reprocessed the multiplex PCR reads with MiXCR, giving one entry per CDR3 protein. The sample holds around 250,000 distinct CDR3 sequences, 15% to 20% seen once. These data also featured in a second study, about T cells in Graves' hyperthyroidism and ophthalmopathy.

The material sequenced was peripheral blood mononuclear cells (PBMCs), taken at new diagnosis, from a patient treated with antithyroid drugs. These receptors were obtained from a woman in her twenties or thirties with Graves disease. Each CDR3 is given with its conserved first and last residue. Fields, in order: clone size, V gene, J gene, D gene, CDR3 DNA, CDR3 protein. A D gene is named only where the DNA matches it firmly. Part of the rows lack a size; the others show once, few, many or a class for expanded clones.

many	TRBV2	TRBJ2-5	NA	TGTGCCAGCAGTGAAGTGAAGGGAACCCAAGAGACCCAGTACTTC	CASSEVKGTQETQYF
many	TRBV20-1	TRBJ2-5	NA	TGCAGTGCCCGACGGTCACAAGAGACCCAGTACTTC	CSARRSQETQYF
many	TRBV6-1	TRBJ1-5	NA	TGTGCCAGCAGGAGTGAGCGGACAGCAGCATTTTATAGCAATCAGCCCCAGCATTTT	CASRSERTAAFYSNQPQHF
many	TRBV7-9	TRBJ2-5	NA	TGTGCTAGCAGCCCTCGTCCGGGGGAAGAGACCCAGTACTTC	CASSPRPGEETQYF
NA	TRBV6-1	TRBJ1-5	NA	TGTGCCAGCAGCGCGGGGGGGGGCAGTCAGCCCCAGCATTTT	CASSAGGGSQPQHF
many	TRBV28	TRBJ2-6	NA	TGTGCCAGCAGTTCCCCCTCGGGGATCGGGGCCAACGTCCTGACTTTC	CASSSPSGIGANVLTF
few	TRBV25-1	TRBJ2-5	NA	TGTGCCACCCAAGAATGGACAGATTTACAAGAGACCCAGTACTTC	CATQEWTDLQETQYF
many	TRBV3-1	TRBJ1-1	NA	TGTGCCAGCAGCCAGAGACAGGACACTGAAGCTTTCTTT	CASSQRQDTEAFF
NA	TRBV6-5	TRBJ1-3	NA	TGTGCCAGCAGTTACTCGAGAGGTCTAAGCTCTGGAAACACCATATATTTT	CASSYSRGLSSGNTIYF
NA	TRBV19	TRBJ2-3	NA	TGTGCCAGTAGTCTTCGACAGTTAAGCACAGATACGCAGTATTTT	CASSLRQLSTDTQYF
NA	TRBV12-3/TRBV12-4	TRBJ2-5	TRBD2	TGTGCCAGCAGTCATTGGAGAAGCGGGGGCCAAGAGACCCAGTACTTC	CASSHWRSGGQETQYF
many	TRBV20-1	TRBJ2-1	NA	TGCAGTGCTAGATGGGAGTACTACAATGAGCAGTTCTTC	CSARWEYYNEQFF
NA	TRBV6-5	TRBJ2-7	TRBD1	TGTGCCAGCAGTTACTCGAATCTGGGACAGGACTCCTACGAGCAGTACTTC	CASSYSNLGQDSYEQYF
NA	TRBV5-6	TRBJ2-3	NA	TGTGCCAGCAGCGCGGACAGCCAGGGATCAGCGGGAGATACGCAGTATTTT	CASSADSQGSAGDTQYF